The T cell receptor (beta chain) under discussion was sequenced for a study of T-cell reconstitution after alpha-beta-depleted transplantation in children. The study's findings and limits: T-cell numbers and diversity, one year after transplant, stemmed largely from T cells that were newly produced. At day 60, the high TCRbeta diversity found in some patients originated from recipient T cells and thymic progenitors that had survived. Several hundred rapidly expanded clones from non-depleted graft cells reportedly supplied alpha-beta T cells about two months post-transplant.

Library preparation (for TCRbeta) was performed with unique molecular identifiers. In TCRdb, the PCR reads were re-called with MiXCR into one record per CDR3 protein. The table has 200,000 to 300,000 distinct CDR3 sequences, around 7.5% seen once. There are 21 residues in the CDR3. Germline V gene lookup returns CDR1 SGHTA and CDR2 FQGNSA. V gave up 4 bases and J gave up 0 bases; unmatched junction bases: 15. This clonotype was detected many times. The antigen remains unidentified. Here the sequenced sample was PBMCs, mostly from graft donor cells, taken 180 days after TCRalphabeta/CD19-depleted stem cell transplant. The chain recombines TRBV7-2 with TRBJ2-2; 12 bases agree with TRBD2. This clonotype originated in a male patient between 10 and 17 years old who had a stem cell transplant for acute lymphoblastic leukemia, so the T cells may come from the graft donor. CDR3 protein: CASSSPWTSGARRTNTGELFF. In DNA form, the CDR3 reads TGTGCCAGCAGCTCCCCCTGGACTAGCGGGGCCCGGCGGACGAACACCGGGGAGCTGTTTTTT. The whole variable domain, filled in from reference TRBV7-2 and TRBJ2-2, reads GAGVSQSPSNKVTEKGKDVELRCDPISGHTALYWYRQSLGQGLEFLIYFQGNSAPDKSGLPSDRFSAERTGGSVSTLTIQRTQQEDSAVYLCASSSPWTSGARRTNTGELFFGEGSRLTVL.